The 12 T cell receptor beta chains given below trace back to one sample, sequenced in a study of T cells after yellow fever vaccination. TCRdb processed the 5' RACE reads anew with MiXCR; each CDR3 protein has one entry. The sample holds some 560,000 distinct CDR3 sequences, 15% to 20% seen once. Sequenced material: PBMCs, taken 15 days after the yellow fever booster vaccination. Receptors originate from a man in his thirties or forties who received the YFV17D yellow fever vaccine.

The J gene is TRBJ2-3, the V gene TRBV20-1; possible D gene TRBD2, 5 bases. Trimming shortened V by 0 bases and J by 8 bases, and 15 bases separated the two germline ends. CDR3 size: 14 residues. The germline V gene has CDR1 DFQATT and CDR2 SNEGSKA (reference sequence). The CDR3 sequence is CSARDGVDVGTQYF. The CDR3 nucleotides read TGCAGTGCTAGAGACGGGGTAGACGTCGGTACGCAGTATTTT.

The CDR3 nucleotides are TGCAGTGCTCTACCGGGACAGATGTACGAGCAGTACTTC. It specifies CSALPGQMYEQYF. The rearrangement uses TRBV20-1 and TRBJ2-7; 7 nucleotides line up with TRBD1. V dropped 5 bases and J dropped 4; count of bases not matched to a gene: 8. CDR3 length: 13 amino acids. Germline V CDR1 and CDR2: DFQATT, SNEGSKA (reference sequence).

This clonotype was seen a handful of times. The chain has TRBV21-1 and TRBJ2-3; no check of the table's D call, TRBD1, against the DNA was made. TRBV21-1 is marked as a pseudogene. The CDR3 has 17 residues. The CDR3 nucleotides read TGTGCCAGCAGCAAAGAGGGGAAGCGGACCCCCTTAGATACGCAGTATTTT. Residues: CASSKEGKRTPLDTQYF.

This clonotype was picked up a small number of times. The chain has TRBV7-2 and TRBJ2-2, with a possible D match to TRBD2 (5 bases). The germline V gene encodes CDR1 SGHTA and CDR2 FQGNSA. CDR3 length: 13 amino acids. V dropped 1 base and J dropped 7 bases, with 7 bases sitting between them. CDR3 residues: CASSLESGGELFF. The CDR3 DNA follows: TGTGCCAGCAGCTTAGAGAGCGGCGGGGAGCTGTTTTTT.

This clonotype was observed a few times. The chain combines TRBV7-8 with TRBJ2-5; D possibly corresponds to TRBD1 (6 bases). Trimming stripped 6 bases from V and 6 bases from J, with 8 bases between. Germline values: CDR1 SGHVS, CDR2 FQNEAQ. This CDR3 is 11 amino acids long. The CDR3 here is CASRQGQTQYF. CDR3 bases: TGTGCCAGCAGACAGGGACAGACCCAGTACTTC.

This clonotype appeared a few times. V usage is TRBV12-3 or TRBV12-4 and J usage is TRBJ2-2; D unresolved. Trimming left V 3 bases short and J 5 bases short, with 4 bases between. CDR3 size: 12 residues. CDR3 loop: CASSFKTGELFF. DNA for the CDR3: TGTGCCAGCAGTTTTAAAACCGGGGAGCTGTTTTTT.

The J gene is TRBJ2-1, the V gene TRBV19; 10 positions match TRBD2. The CDR3 has 14 amino acids. V shed 5 bases, J shed 6 bases, and the junction held 4 bases outside the gene matches. Germline loops: CDR1 LNHDA, CDR2 SQIVND (reference sequence). CDR3 DNA: TGTGCCAGTAGTGCCCGACTAGCGGGCAATGAGCAGTTCTTC. Translated: CASSARLAGNEQFF.

The chain couples TRBV18 to TRBJ2-1, with 10 bases that match TRBD1. CDR1 is KGHSH and CDR2 is LQKENI in the germline V gene. CDR3 length: 16 residues. J gave up 4 bases and V 3 bases, and 6 bases lay outside the gene matches. The CDR3 sequence: CASSPAGTGVYNEQFF. CDR3 nucleotides: TGTGCCAGCTCACCTGCAGGGACAGGGGTGTACAATGAGCAGTTCTTC.

This clonotype came up once. This sequence joins TRBV4-2 and TRBJ2-2; no clear D. The V end lost 4 bases, the J end lost 4 bases, and 13 bases lay between the germline ends. This CDR3 spans 15 amino acids. The germline gives CDR1 LGHNA, CDR2 YNFKEQ. The CDR3: CASSPEEGSTGELFF. CDR3 bases: TGTGCCAGCAGCCCGGAAGAAGGGTCCACCGGGGAGCTGTTTTTT.

This clonotype occurred a few times. This chain connects TRBV7-2 to TRBJ2-4; no definite D call. The ends were cut back, 2 bases at V and 6 bases at J, with 5 bases in the middle. From germline, CDR1 is SGHTA and CDR2 FQGNSA. The CDR3 has 12 amino acids. The CDR3 DNA is TGTGCCAGCAGCTTACATGGAAACATTCAGTACTTC. This gives the protein CASSLHGNIQYF.

The chain is built from TRBV5-1 and TRBJ2-1; 8 bases agree with TRBD2. This CDR3 is built from 15 residues. CDR1 SGHRS and CDR2 YFSETQ come from the germline V gene. V trimming: 5 bases; J trimming: 6 bases; junction bases outside the gene matches: 10. CDR3 protein: CASSIAGYGANEQFF. The CDR3 DNA follows: TGCGCCAGCAGTATAGCGGGATACGGGGCCAATGAGCAGTTCTTC.

The rearrangement uses TRBV5-1 and TRBJ2-5; D might be TRBD1 (5 bases). The germline CDR1 and CDR2 sequences are SGHRS and YFSETQ. The CDR3 sequence is 14 residues long. The ends were cut back, 4 bases at V and 2 bases at J, with 12 bases in the middle. CDR3 region: CASSTGHLQETQYF. CDR3 DNA: TGCGCCAGCAGCACCGGACACCTACAAGAGACCCAGTACTTC.